These T cell receptor beta chains were read from a single sample in a study of blood T cell repertoires in COVID-19. Produced via immunoSEQ multiplex PCR; TCRdb's table is partial and in-frame only. The sample includes 110,000 or so clones, about nine tenths of them seen just once. The material sequenced was peripheral blood. Source of these receptors: a human donor in a cohort sampled during active COVID-19. The CDR3 runs from the conserved cysteine through the conserved F or W. A D gene is named only where the DNA matches it firmly. Not all rows give a size; the values are once, few, many and, for expanded clones, a class.

>TRBJ1-4|TRBV5-1|NA|NA|14
CASSLATGSEKLFF
TGCGCCAGCAGCTTGGCGACGGGGTCGGAAAAACTGTTTTTT
>TRBJ1-6|TRBV7-9|NA|NA|12
CASSLTFSPLHF
TGTGCCAGCAGCTTGACTTTTTCACCCCTCCACTTT
>TRBJ1-2|TRBV20-1|NA|NA|11
CSALRGYGYTF
TGCAGTGCTCTAAGAGGCTATGGCTACACCTTC
>TRBJ1-1|TRBV30|once|TRBD1|12
CAYGTGNTEAFF
TGTGCCTACGGGACAGGGAACACTGAAGCTTTCTTT
>TRBJ2-5|TRBV3-1/TRBV3-2|NA|TRBD2|18
CASSQATGLAGEQETQYF
TGTGCCAGCAGCCAAGCAACAGGGCTAGCGGGAGAACAAGAGACCCAGTACTTC
>TRBJ2-1|TRBV21-1|NA|NA|16
CASSKEQRVEMNEQFF
TGTGCCAGCAGCAAAGAACAGCGGGTGGAGATGAATGAGCAGTTCTTC
>TRBJ1-2|TRBV28|NA|TRBD1|13
CASSKDRVGGYTF
TGTGCCAGCAGTAAGGACAGGGTTGGCGGCTACACCTTC
>TRBJ2-6|TRBV7-8|NA|TRBD1|18
CASRSRTGGMSGANVLTF
TGTGCCAGCAGGTCCAGGACAGGGGGGATGAGTGGGGCCAACGTCCTGACTTTC
>TRBJ1-2|TRBV5-6|NA|TRBD1|17
CASSPGQGVKGPYGYTF
TGTGCCAGCAGCCCCGGACAGGGGGTGAAGGGGCCCTATGGCTACACCTTC
>TRBJ1-1|TRBV28|NA|TRBD1|16
CASTKGQGDFGTEAFF
TGTGCCAGCACCAAGGGACAGGGCGATTTCGGTACTGAAGCTTTCTTT
>TRBJ2-3|TRBV11-2|NA|NA|14
CASSLGQVPDTQYF
TGTGCCAGCAGCTTAGGACAGGTCCCAGATACGCAGTATTTT
>TRBJ1-2|TRBV11-2|NA|NA|12
CASSLASYGYTF
TGTGCCAGCAGCTTAGCATCCTATGGCTACACCTTC
>TRBJ2-1|TRBV7-2|NA|TRBD2|18
CASSLWSSGTSSYNEQFF
TGTGCCAGCAGCTTATGGAGTAGCGGGACCAGCTCCTACAATGAGCAGTTCTTC
>TRBJ2-2|TRBV10-1|NA|TRBD2|14
CASSVGGGTGELFF
TGCGCCAGCAGTGTGGGGGGGGGCACCGGGGAGCTGTTTTTT
>TRBJ2-7|TRBV10-3|once|TRBD1|17
CAISESKSGQDYYEQYF
TGTGCCATCAGTGAGTCGAAGTCCGGACAGGATTACTACGAGCAGTACTTC
>TRBJ1-1|TRBV6-5|NA|NA|15
CASSSRGEPNTEAFF
TGTGCCAGCAGTTCTCGGGGGGAGCCGAACACTGAAGCTTTCTTT
>TRBJ1-1|TRBV5-1|NA|NA|14
CASSLFAVNTEAFF
TGCGCCAGCAGCTTGTTTGCGGTGAACACTGAAGCTTTCTTT